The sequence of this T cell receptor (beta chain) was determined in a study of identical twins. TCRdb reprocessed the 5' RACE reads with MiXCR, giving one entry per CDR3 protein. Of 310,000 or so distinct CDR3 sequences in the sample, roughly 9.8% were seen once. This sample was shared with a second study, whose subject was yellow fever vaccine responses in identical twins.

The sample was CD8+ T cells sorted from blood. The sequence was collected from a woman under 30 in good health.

CDR3 amino acids: CASSLRLAGGTDTQYF. The CDR3 region has the DNA TGCGCCAGCAGTCTACGACTAGCGGGGGGAACAGATACGCAGTATTTT. The V gene is TRBV10-2, the J gene TRBJ2-3, with 13 nucleotides matching TRBD2. Trimming at V came to 5 bases and at J to 3 bases, leaving 5 bases not matched to a gene. CDR1 is WSHSY and CDR2 is SAAADI in the germline V gene. This CDR3 has 16 amino acids.